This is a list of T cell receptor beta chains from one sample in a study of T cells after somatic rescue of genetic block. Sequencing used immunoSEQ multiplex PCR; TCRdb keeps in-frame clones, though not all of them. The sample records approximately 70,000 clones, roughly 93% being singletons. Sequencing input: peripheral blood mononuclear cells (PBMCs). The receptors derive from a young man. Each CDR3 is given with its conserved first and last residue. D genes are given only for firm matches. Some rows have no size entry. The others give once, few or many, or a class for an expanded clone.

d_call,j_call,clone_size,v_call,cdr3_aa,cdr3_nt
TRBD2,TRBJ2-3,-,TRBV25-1,CASSESSGSTDTQYF,TGTGCCAGCAGTGAATCTAGCGGGAGTACAGATACGCAGTATTTT
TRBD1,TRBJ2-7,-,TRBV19,CASRMSTGEYYEQYF,TGTGCCTCCAGGATGAGCACAGGGGAATACTACGAGCAGTACTTC
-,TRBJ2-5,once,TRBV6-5,CASSPGPGARPQYF,TGTGCCAGCAGCCCCGGTCCGGGGGCGAGGCCCCAGTACTTC
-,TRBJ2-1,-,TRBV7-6,CASSPGYNEQFF,TGTGCCAGCAGCCCAGGATACAATGAGCAGTTCTTC
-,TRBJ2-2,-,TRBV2,CASSEDDRNTGELFF,TGTGCCAGCAGTGAGGACGACAGAAACACCGGGGAGCTGTTTTTT
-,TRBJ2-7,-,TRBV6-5,CASSPGNEQYF,TGTGCCAGCAGCCCGGGGAACGAGCAGTACTTC
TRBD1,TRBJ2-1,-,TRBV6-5,CASSQGVGSYNEQFF,TGTGCCAGCAGCCAGGGGGTTGGCTCCTACAATGAGCAGTTCTTC
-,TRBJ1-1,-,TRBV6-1,CASTMNTEAFF,TGTGCCAGCACAATGAACACTGAAGCTTTCTTT
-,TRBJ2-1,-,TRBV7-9,CASSLAGTRSRDEQFF,TGTGCCAGCAGCTTAGCGGGAACTAGATCCCGCGATGAGCAGTTCTTC
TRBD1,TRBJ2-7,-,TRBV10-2,CASSAQGDSYEQYF,TGCGCCAGCAGCGCCCAGGGGGACTCCTACGAGCAGTACTTC
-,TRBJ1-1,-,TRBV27,CASNHFRDTEAFF,TGTGCCAGCAATCATTTCAGGGACACTGAAGCTTTCTTT
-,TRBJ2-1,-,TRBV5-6,CASSLERGRVSSYNEQFF,TGTGCCAGCAGTCTGGAAAGGGGTAGGGTGAGCTCCTACAATGAGCAGTTCTTC
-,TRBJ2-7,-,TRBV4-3,CASSEGSSYEQYF,TGCGCCAGCAGCGAGGGGAGCTCCTACGAGCAGTACTTC
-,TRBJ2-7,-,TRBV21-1,CASSEKGVDSFHEQYF,TGTGCCAGCAGCGAAAAGGGAGTAGATAGCTTCCACGAGCAGTACTTC
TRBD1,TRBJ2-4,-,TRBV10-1,CASSEEGQGQDNIQYF,TGCGCCAGCAGTGAAGAAGGTCAGGGACAGGATAACATTCAGTACTTC
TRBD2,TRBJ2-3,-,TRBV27,CASRSGSWGGDTQYF,TGTGCCAGCCGAAGCGGGAGCTGGGGTGGAGATACGCAGTATTTT
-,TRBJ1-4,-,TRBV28,CASSTGWGKLFF,TGTGCCAGCAGCACAGGGTGGGGAAAACTGTTTTTT
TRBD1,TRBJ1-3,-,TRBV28,CASSLLGTGTYGNTIYF,TGTGCCAGCAGTTTATTGGGGACAGGAACGTATGGAAACACCATATATTTT
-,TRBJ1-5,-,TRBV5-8,CASSFLRGGGNQPQHF,TGTGCCAGCAGCTTCCTTCGAGGGGGAGGCAATCAGCCCCAGCATTTT
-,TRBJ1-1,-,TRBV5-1,CASSLERVNTEAFF,TGCGCCAGCAGCTTGGAAAGGGTGAACACTGAAGCTTTCTTT
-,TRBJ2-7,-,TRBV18,CASSPFELGPYEQYF,TGTGCCAGCTCACCATTCGAGCTCGGGCCCTACGAGCAGTACTTC
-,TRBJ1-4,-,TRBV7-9,CASSLISGGLEKLFF,TGTGCCAGCAGCTTAATTTCCGGGGGCTTAGAAAAACTGTTTTTT
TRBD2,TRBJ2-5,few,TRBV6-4,CASSETSGGQETQYF,TGTGCCAGCAGTGAGACTAGCGGGGGCCAAGAGACCCAGTACTTC
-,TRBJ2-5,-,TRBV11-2,CASSLERLTQETQYF,TGTGCCAGCAGCTTAGAGCGACTAACCCAAGAGACCCAGTACTTC
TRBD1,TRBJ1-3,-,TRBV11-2,CASSPAPKGGPVDTIYF,TGTGCCAGCAGTCCAGCCCCGAAAGGGGGCCCGGTGGACACCATATATTTT
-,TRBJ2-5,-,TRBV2,CASRGLQETQYF,TGTGCCAGCAGGGGACTTCAAGAGACTCAGTACTTC
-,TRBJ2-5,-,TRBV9,CASSGGTAVTPAGEETQYF,TGTGCCAGCAGCGGAGGGACTGCCGTCACCCCCGCGGGCGAAGAGACCCAGTACTTC
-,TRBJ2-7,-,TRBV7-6,CASSLVGRERDEQYF,TGTGCCAGCAGCTTAGTAGGCAGGGAAAGGGACGAGCAGTACTTC
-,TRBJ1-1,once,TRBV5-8,CASSLWGQNTEAFF,TGTGCCAGCAGTCTTTGGGGCCAGAACACTGAAGCTTTCTTT
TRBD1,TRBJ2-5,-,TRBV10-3,CAIAQGDQETQYF,TGTGCCATTGCACAGGGGGACCAAGAGACCCAGTACTTC
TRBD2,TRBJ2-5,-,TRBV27,CASTDAGGETQYF,TGTGCCAGCACGGACGCGGGGGGAGAGACCCAGTACTTC
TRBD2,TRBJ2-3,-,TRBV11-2,CASSLPQRGGVDTQYF,TGTGCCAGCAGCTTACCCCAGCGGGGGGGGGTGGATACGCAGTATTTT
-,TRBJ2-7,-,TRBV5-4,CASSLGSRSYEQYF,TGTGCCAGCAGCTTGGGCTCCCGTTCCTACGAGCAGTACTTC
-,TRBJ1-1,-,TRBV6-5,CASRPRLNTEAFF,TGTGCCAGCAGGCCGAGATTGAACACTGAAGCTTTCTTT
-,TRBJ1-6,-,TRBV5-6,CASSSQGYNSPLHF,TGTGCCAGCAGCTCCCAGGGGTATAATTCACCCCTCCACTTT
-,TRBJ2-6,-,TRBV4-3,CASSQDWSGANVLTF,TGCGCCAGCAGCCAAGATTGGTCTGGGGCCAACGTCCTGACTTTC
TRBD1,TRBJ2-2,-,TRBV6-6,CASSPGTGGRTGELFF,TGTGCCAGCAGTCCCGGGACAGGGGGACGCACCGGGGAGCTGTTTTTT
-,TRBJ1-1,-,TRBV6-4,CASSDRPRSTEAFF,TGTGCCAGCAGTGACAGGCCCCGTAGCACTGAAGCTTTCTTT
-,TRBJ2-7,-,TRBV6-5,CASSYGSEQYF,TGTGCCAGCAGTTACGGCAGCGAGCAGTACTTC
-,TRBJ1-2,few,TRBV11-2,CASSLGMGNYGYTF,TGTGCCAGCAGCTTAGGAATGGGGAACTATGGCTACACCTTC
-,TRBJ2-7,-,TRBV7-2,CASSLVLLARDAYEQYF,TGTGCCAGCAGCTTAGTGCTTCTCGCCCGGGACGCCTACGAGCAGTACTTC
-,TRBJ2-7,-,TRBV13,CASSSAASIGEQYF,TGTGCCAGCAGCTCCGCCGCCTCGATCGGCGAGCAGTACTTC
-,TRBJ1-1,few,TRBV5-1,CASSQGRRADTEAFF,TGCGCCAGCAGTCAGGGGAGGAGGGCGGACACTGAAGCTTTCTTT
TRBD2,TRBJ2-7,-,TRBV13,CASRQSGGAYEQYF,TGTGCCAGCAGGCAGAGCGGGGGGGCTTACGAGCAGTACTTC
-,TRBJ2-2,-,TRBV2,CASSGGAPGELFF,TGTGCCAGCAGTGGGGGGGCGCCTGGGGAGCTGTTTTTT
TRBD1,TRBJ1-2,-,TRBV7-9,CANGEGAALGGYTF,TGTGCCAACGGGGAGGGGGCGGCTCTTGGAGGCTACACCTTC
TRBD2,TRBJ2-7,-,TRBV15,CATSRAGLADYEQYF,TGTGCCACCAGCAGAGCAGGTCTAGCGGATTACGAGCAGTACTTC
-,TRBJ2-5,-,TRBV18,CASSPSETQYF,TGTGCCAGCTCACCTTCCGAGACCCAGTACTTC
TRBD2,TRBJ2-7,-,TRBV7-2,CASSLAGEGAGDYEQYF,TGTGCCAGCAGCTTAGCTGGGGAAGGAGCGGGGGACTACGAGCAGTACTTC
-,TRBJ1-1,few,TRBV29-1,CSVDPFDTEAFF,TGCAGCGTGGACCCCTTTGACACTGAAGCTTTCTTT
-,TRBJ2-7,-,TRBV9,CASSEGGPREQYF,TGTGCCAGCAGCGAGGGGGGGCCACGGGAGCAGTACTTC
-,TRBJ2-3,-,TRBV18,CASSPNWQGSTDTQYF,TGTGCCAGCTCACCGAATTGGCAGGGCTCCACAGATACGCAGTATTTT
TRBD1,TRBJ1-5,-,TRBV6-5,CASRRQGGGNQPQHF,TGTGCCAGCAGGCGACAGGGAGGGGGCAATCAGCCCCAGCATTTT
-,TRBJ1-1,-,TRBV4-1,CASSQGYARQNTEAFF,TGCGCCAGCAGCCAAGGATACGCCAGGCAGAACACTGAAGCTTTCTTT
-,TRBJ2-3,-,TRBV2,CASRTRGLTDTQYF,TGTGCCAGCAGGACGAGGGGGTTAACAGATACGCAGTATTTT
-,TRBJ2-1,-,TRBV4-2,CASSQDVYNEQFF,TGTGCCAGCAGCCAGGACGTTTACAATGAGCAGTTCTTC
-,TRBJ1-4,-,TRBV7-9,CASSSLQSLPNEKLFF,TGTGCCAGCAGCTCATTACAGAGCCTTCCGAATGAAAAACTGTTTTTT
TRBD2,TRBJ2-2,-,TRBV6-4,CASSELAGGPNGELFF,TGTGCCAGCAGTGAACTAGCGGGAGGGCCGAACGGGGAGCTGTTTTTT